Listed below are T cell receptor beta chains from one sample, sequenced in a study of regulatory T cells in long-lasting Graves disease. MiXCR was run by TCRdb on the multiplex PCR reads, yielding one entry per CDR3 protein. The data contain 560,000 or so distinct CDR3 sequences, 15% to 20% of them singletons. Another study also made use of these data, one on T cells in Graves' hyperthyroidism and ophthalmopathy.

The sequencing here drew on peripheral blood mononuclear cells (PBMCs), taken at new diagnosis, from a patient treated with antithyroid drugs. The source of these receptors is a young man with Graves disease. The CDR3 runs from the conserved cysteine through the conserved F or W. A D gene is named only where the DNA matches it firmly. Expanded clones get a size class; other rows say once, few or many, or leave the size out.

TRBD1	TRBV20-1	-	TRBJ1-3	TGCAGTGCTTCGATTAACAGGGGAGGCTCTGGAAACACCATATATTTT	CSASINRGGSGNTIYF
-	TRBV24-1	-	TRBJ1-3	TGTGCCACCAGTCAGGAGGGAAACACCATATATTTT	CATSQEGNTIYF
TRBD1	TRBV7-6	-	TRBJ1-1	TGTGCCAGCAGCCAGCGGACAGGGCGGAACACTGAAGCTTTCTTT	CASSQRTGRNTEAFF
-	TRBV6-5	few	TRBJ1-2	TGTGCCAGCAGTTACTTGGGGGGTGGCTACACCTTC	CASSYLGGGYTF
-	TRBV6-2/TRBV6-3	-	TRBJ2-3	TGTGCCAGCCGGGACAGACTAGCGACCTTCCTAGATACGCAGTATTTT	CASRDRLATFLDTQYF
TRBD1	TRBV15	many	TRBJ2-2	TGTGCCACCAGCAGAGACGGGGGGACAGGGTTCGGGGAGCTGTTTTTT	CATSRDGGTGFGELFF
TRBD2	TRBV24-1	few	TRBJ2-1	TGTGCCACCAGTGACCCGGGGGGGGGCCCGGCGCCCCAGTTCTTC	CATSDPGGGPAPQFF
-	TRBV10-3	many	TRBJ2-3	TGTGCCAGCCAGATTAACACAGATACGCAGTATTTT	CASQINTDTQYF
TRBD1	TRBV12-3/TRBV12-4	few	TRBJ2-2	TGTGCCAGCAGCCCCGCCAGGGGGCTCACCGGGGAGCTGTTTTTT	CASSPARGLTGELFF
TRBD2	TRBV14	many	TRBJ2-1	TGTGCCAGCAGCCAAAGAGTCGGGACTAGCGGGATCGATGAGCAGTTCTTC	CASSQRVGTSGIDEQFF
-	TRBV30	many	TRBJ2-7	TGTGCCTGGAGTGTGACGGACGCGCAGTACTTC	CAWSVTDAQYF
-	TRBV7-6	few	TRBJ1-5	TGTGCCAGCAGCTTAGTTCAGGATCAAAATCAGCCCCAGCATTTT	CASSLVQDQNQPQHF
-	TRBV20-1	-	TRBJ2-2	TGCAGTGCTAGAGATTTAATGCGGGCAGATAGCACCGGGGAGCTGTTTTTT	CSARDLMRADSTGELFF
-	TRBV12-3/TRBV12-4	many	TRBJ2-7	TGTGCCAGCCGGGCGGGTTCCTACGAGCAGTACTTC	CASRAGSYEQYF
TRBD2	TRBV6-9	few	TRBJ2-1	TGTGCCAGCAGTTACCACACCCAATATCGGACTAGCGGGACCTACAATGAGCAGTTCTTC	CASSYHTQYRTSGTYNEQFF
-	TRBV29-1	few	TRBJ2-2	TGCAGCGTTGAAGATAGTCGAAGGGGCAGGGGGGCCGGGGAGCTGTTTTTT	CSVEDSRRGRGAGELFF
TRBD2	TRBV6-1	few	TRBJ2-1	TGTGCCAGCAGCCTCAGCGGGAGTGAGGACAATGAGCAGTTCTTC	CASSLSGSEDNEQFF
-	TRBV15	-	TRBJ2-3	TGTGCCACCAGCAGAGTCGGGACAGATACGCAGTATTTT	CATSRVGTDTQYF
-	TRBV4-1	few	TRBJ1-1	TGCGCCAGCAGCCAAACGGGGGGTATGAACACTGAAGCTTTCTTT	CASSQTGGMNTEAFF
-	TRBV30	many	TRBJ1-2	TGTGCCTGGAGGGAACCAGGGGATGTAGGAGGCTACACCTTC	CAWREPGDVGGYTF
TRBD2	TRBV6-6	-	TRBJ2-7	TGTGCCAGCAGTTACTCGAGGCTAGCGGGAGGGCCGGGAGAGCAGTACTTC	CASSYSRLAGGPGEQYF
-	TRBV5-1	-	TRBJ2-7	TGCGCCAGCAGCTTGGAAACCGGGACGGGATTCGGCGAGCAGTACTTC	CASSLETGTGFGEQYF
TRBD2	TRBV27	many	TRBJ2-7	TGTGCCAGCAGTACCCGACTAGCGAGTAACCGTTACGAGCAGTACTTC	CASSTRLASNRYEQYF
-	TRBV3-1	few	TRBJ1-4	TGTGCCAGCAGCCAAGATTGGAGGAGGGAAATGTTTTTT	CASSQDWRREMFF
TRBD2	TRBV27	many	TRBJ2-1	TGTGCCAGCAGTCTCTCCGGGACTAGCCCATACAATGAGCAGTTCTTC	CASSLSGTSPYNEQFF
TRBD1	TRBV5-6	few	TRBJ2-5	TGTGCCAGCAGCTTTCGGGGCAGGGGGCTTACAGAGACCCAGTACTTC	CASSFRGRGLTETQYF
-	TRBV9	-	TRBJ1-6	TGTGCCAGCAGCGTAGTTCCGGACGGTCATAATTCACCCCTCCACTTT	CASSVVPDGHNSPLHF
TRBD2	TRBV10-3	-	TRBJ2-1	TGTGCCATCAGTGAGTCGAAATTGGGACTAGCGGGAGACTATGAGCAGTTCTTC	CAISESKLGLAGDYEQFF
TRBD1	TRBV20-1	-	TRBJ1-6	TGCAGGGGCGGACAGGGGGATTCACCCCTCCACTTT	CRGGQGDSPLHF
-	TRBV5-1	many	TRBJ2-2	TGCGCCAGCACCACCGCGGCGAGCACCACCGGGGAGCTGTTTTTT	CASTTAASTTGELFF
-	TRBV7-8	many	TRBJ2-3	TGTGCCAGCAGCTTAGCTGGCAGGCAAACCACAGATACGCAGTATTTT	CASSLAGRQTTDTQYF
TRBD1	TRBV7-3	many	TRBJ2-2	TGTGCCAGCAGCTTAGGGGACAGGGCTAACGGGGAGCTGTTTTTT	CASSLGDRANGELFF
TRBD2	TRBV7-2	many	TRBJ2-3	TGTGCCAGCAGCAACGAGCGGGGAAGCACAGATACGCAGTATTTT	CASSNERGSTDTQYF
-	TRBV7-9	many	TRBJ2-1	TGTGCCAGCAGCTATACAGGGAGTCCCTACAATGAGCAGTTCTTC	CASSYTGSPYNEQFF
-	TRBV2	-	TRBJ1-1	TGTGCCAGCAGTTACTCGTCCAGGGGCGTTACGGGCACTGAAGCTTTCTTT	CASSYSSRGVTGTEAFF
TRBD1	TRBV20-1	few	TRBJ1-4	TGCAGTGCTAGAGAGATCGACAGGGGGAGTGAAAAACTGTTTTTT	CSAREIDRGSEKLFF
-	TRBV30	-	TRBJ2-7	TGTGCCTGGAGTGTTGGCAGGGGAACCTACGAGCAGTACTTC	CAWSVGRGTYEQYF
-	TRBV3-1	few	TRBJ2-3	TGTGCCAGCAGCGGGGGAGGGGGCGTCACAGATACGCAGTATTTT	CASSGGGGVTDTQYF
TRBD2	TRBV28	many	TRBJ2-1	TGTGCCAGCACCGAAGTAGCGGGAGGGCCTAATGAGCAGTTCTTC	CASTEVAGGPNEQFF
TRBD2	TRBV4-1	-	TRBJ2-3	TGCGCCAGCAGCCAAGGACTAGCGGGAGATACGCAGTATTTT	CASSQGLAGDTQYF
TRBD1	TRBV10-2	-	TRBJ1-1	TGCGCCAGCAGTGTATCAGGGGGCCGAGCTTTCTTT	CASSVSGGRAFF
TRBD2	TRBV3-1	-	TRBJ2-7	TGTGCCAGCAGCCAATCCTTAAGGCTAGCGGCCTCCTACGAGCAGTACTTC	CASSQSLRLAASYEQYF